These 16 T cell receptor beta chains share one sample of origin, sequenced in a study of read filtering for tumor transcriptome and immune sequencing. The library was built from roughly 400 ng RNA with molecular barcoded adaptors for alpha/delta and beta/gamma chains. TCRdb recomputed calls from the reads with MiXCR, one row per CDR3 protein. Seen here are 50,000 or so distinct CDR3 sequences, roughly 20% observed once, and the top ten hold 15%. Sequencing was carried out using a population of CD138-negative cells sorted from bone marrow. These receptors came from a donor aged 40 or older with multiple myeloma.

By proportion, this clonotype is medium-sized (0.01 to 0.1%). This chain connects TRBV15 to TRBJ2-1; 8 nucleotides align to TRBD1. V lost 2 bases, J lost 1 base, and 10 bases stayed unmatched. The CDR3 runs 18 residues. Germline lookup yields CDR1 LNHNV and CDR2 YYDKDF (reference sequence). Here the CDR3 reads CATSRSGDRGGSYNEQFF. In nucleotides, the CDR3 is TGTGCCACCAGCAGAAGTGGAGACAGGGGTGGGTCCTACAATGAGCAGTTCTTC.

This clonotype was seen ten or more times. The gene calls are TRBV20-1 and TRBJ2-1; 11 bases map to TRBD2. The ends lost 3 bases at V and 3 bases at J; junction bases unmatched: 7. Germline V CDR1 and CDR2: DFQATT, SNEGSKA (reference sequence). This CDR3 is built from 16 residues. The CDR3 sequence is CSASAQLAGGYNEQFF. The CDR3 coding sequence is TGCAGTGCTAGCGCACAGCTAGCGGGAGGCTACAATGAGCAGTTCTTC.

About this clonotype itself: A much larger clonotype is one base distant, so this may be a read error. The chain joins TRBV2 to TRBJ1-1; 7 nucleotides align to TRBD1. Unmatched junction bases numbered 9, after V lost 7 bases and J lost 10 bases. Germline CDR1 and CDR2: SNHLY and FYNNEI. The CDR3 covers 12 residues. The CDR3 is CASTTTGPVAFF. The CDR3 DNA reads TGTGCCAGCACAACGACAGGGCCTGTAGCTTTCTTT. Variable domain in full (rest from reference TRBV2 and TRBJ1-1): EPEVTQTPSHQVTQMGQEVILRCVPISNHLYFYWYRQILGQKVEFLVSFYNNEISEKSEIFDDQFSVERPDGSNFTLKIRSTKLEDSAMYFCASTTTGPVAFFGQGTRLTVV.

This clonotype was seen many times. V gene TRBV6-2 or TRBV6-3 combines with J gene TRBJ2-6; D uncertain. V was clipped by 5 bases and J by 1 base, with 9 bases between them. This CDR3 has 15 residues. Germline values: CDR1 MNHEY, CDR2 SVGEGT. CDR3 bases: TGTGCCAGCAGTAAGACATCTTCTGGGGCCAACGTCCTGACTTTC. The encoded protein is CASSKTSSGANVLTF.

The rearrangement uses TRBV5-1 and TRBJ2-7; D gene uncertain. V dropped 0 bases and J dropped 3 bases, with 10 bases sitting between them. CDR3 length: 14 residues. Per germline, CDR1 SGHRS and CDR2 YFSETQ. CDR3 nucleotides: TGCGCCAGCAGCTTGGGGGTTCTTGGCTACGAGCAGTACTTC. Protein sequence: CASSLGVLGYEQYF.

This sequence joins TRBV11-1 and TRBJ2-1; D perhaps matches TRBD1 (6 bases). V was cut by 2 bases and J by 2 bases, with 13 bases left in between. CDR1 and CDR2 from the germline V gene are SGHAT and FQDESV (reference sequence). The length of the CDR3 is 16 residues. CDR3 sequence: CASSLRGSNAYNEQFF. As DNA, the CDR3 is TGTGCCAGCAGCTTAAGGGGGAGTAACGCCTACAATGAGCAGTTCTTC.

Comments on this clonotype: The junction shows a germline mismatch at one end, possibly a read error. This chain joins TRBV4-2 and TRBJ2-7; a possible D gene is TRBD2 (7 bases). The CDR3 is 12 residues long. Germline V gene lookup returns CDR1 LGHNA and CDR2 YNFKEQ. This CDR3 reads CASRPGGYEQYF. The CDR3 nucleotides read TGTGCCAGCAGACCGGGGGGCTACGAGCAATACTTC.

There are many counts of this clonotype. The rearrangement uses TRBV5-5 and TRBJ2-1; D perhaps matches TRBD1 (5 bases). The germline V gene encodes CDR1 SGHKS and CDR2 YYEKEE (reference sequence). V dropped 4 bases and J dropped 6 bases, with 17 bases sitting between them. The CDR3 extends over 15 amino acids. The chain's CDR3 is CASSIGAPGPNEQFF. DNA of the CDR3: TGTGCCAGCAGCATTGGGGCTCCCGGACCCAATGAGCAGTTCTTC.

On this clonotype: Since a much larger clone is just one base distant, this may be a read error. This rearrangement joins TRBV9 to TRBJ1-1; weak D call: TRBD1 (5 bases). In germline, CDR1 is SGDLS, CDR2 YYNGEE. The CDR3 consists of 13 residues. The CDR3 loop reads CASGVAIGVEAFF. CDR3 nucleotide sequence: TGTGCCAGCGGCGTAGCTATAGGGGTTGAAGCTTTCTTT.

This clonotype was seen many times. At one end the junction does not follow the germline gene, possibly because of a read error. CDR3 sequence (DNA): TGTGCCAGCAGCTACCTTGGAAGCTCCTACGATGAGCAGTTCTTC. Encoded protein: CASSYLGSSYDEQFF. This chain connects TRBV7-9 to TRBJ2-1; unclear D gene. The CDR3 length is 15 residues. Germline assignment: CDR1 SEHNR and CDR2 FQNEAQ (reference sequence).

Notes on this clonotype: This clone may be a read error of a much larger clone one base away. The CDR3 coding sequence is TGCGCCAGCAGCTTGACCAGTCGAGCGGGAGGTTACACAGATACGCAGTATTTT. This translates into CASSLTSRAGGYTDTQYF. This chain links TRBV5-1 with TRBJ2-3; TRBD2 matches 9 bases. Germline loops: CDR1 SGHRS, CDR2 YFSETQ. CDR3 length: 18 residues. Unmatched junction bases numbered 11, after V lost 1 base and J lost 2 bases.

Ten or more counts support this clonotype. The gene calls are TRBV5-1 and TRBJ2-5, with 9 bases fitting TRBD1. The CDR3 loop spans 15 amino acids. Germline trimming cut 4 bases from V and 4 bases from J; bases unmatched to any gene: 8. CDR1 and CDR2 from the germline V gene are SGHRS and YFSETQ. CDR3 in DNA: TGCGCCAGCAGCCCAGGGACAGGGATCCCAGAGACCCAGTACTTC. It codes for CASSPGTGIPETQYF.

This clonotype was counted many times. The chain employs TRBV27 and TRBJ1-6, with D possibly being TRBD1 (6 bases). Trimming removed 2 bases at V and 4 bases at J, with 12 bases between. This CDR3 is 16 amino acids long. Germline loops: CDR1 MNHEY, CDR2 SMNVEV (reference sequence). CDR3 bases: TGTGCCAGCAGTTTACTTCGGACAGAATATAATTCACCCCTCCACTTT. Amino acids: CASSLLRTEYNSPLHF.

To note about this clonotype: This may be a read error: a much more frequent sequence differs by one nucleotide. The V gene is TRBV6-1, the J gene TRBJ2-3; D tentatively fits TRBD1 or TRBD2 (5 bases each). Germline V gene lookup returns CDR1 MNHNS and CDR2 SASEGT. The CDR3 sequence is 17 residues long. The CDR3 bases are TGTGCCAGCAAGGATGAATGGGGCAGAGGGGCCACAGGTACGCAGTATTTT. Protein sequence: CASKDEWGRGATGTQYF.

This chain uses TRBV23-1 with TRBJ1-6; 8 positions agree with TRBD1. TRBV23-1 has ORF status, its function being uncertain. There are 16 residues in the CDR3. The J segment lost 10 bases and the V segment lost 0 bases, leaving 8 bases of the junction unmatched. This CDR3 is CASSQSVGQVNSPLHF. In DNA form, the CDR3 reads TGCGCCAGCAGTCAATCGGTGGGACAGGTTAACTCACCCCTCCACTTT.

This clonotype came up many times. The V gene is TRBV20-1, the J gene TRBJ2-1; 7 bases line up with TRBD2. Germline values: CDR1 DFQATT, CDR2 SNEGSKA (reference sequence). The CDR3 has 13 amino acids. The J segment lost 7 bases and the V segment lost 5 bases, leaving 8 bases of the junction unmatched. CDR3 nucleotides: TGCAGTGCTCCGTTGACTAGCAGGAATGAGCAGTTCTTC. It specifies CSAPLTSRNEQFF.